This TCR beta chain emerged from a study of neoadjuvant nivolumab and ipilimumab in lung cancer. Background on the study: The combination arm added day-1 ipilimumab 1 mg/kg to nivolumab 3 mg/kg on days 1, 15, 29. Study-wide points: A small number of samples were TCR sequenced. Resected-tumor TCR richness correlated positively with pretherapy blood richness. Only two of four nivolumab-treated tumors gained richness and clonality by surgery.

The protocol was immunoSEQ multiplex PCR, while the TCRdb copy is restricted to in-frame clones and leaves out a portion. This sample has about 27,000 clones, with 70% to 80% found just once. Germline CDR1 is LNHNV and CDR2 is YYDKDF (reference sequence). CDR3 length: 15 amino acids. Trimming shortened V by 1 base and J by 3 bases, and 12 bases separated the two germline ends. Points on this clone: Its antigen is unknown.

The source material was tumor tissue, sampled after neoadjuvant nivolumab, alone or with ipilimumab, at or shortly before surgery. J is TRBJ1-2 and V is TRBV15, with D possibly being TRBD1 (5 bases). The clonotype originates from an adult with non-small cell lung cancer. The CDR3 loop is CATSRGDGTDYGYTF. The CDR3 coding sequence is TGTGCCACCAGCAGAGGTGATGGGACGGACTATGGCTACACCTTC.